These 14 T cell receptor beta chains originate from one sample sequenced in a study of long-term antiretroviral therapy in people with HIV (dated by TCRdb to between 2021 and 2023). Sequencing of the TRB variable region was done with the immunoSEQ hsTCRB v3.0 assay at survey level resolution. TCRdb took over this immuneACCESS table, retaining in-frame rearrangements with V and J assigned. Such tables are incomplete; in checked studies, under half of the missing clones stem from an unresolved V gene, and the remainder is unexplained. The sample data list approximately 22,000 clones, and less than 85% of these were observed just once. The ten top clones hold roughly 18% of the sample. The input for sequencing was unsorted PBMCs, taken 0.5 years before starting antiretroviral therapy. The origin of the receptors is a man aged 40-49 years with HIV.

Written as DNA, the CDR3 is TGTGCCGTCTCGGGAACTGACTATGGCTACACCTTC. This gives the protein CAVSGTDYGYTF. The V call is TRBV18, the J call TRBJ1-2, with D unresolved. Germline CDR1 is KGHSH and CDR2 is LQKENI. The CDR3 consists of 12 residues. V was trimmed by 11 bases and J by 3 bases, leaving 13 bases between them.

This clone was counted a few times. J is TRBJ1-1 and V is TRBV5-4; D call uncertain. This CDR3 contains 13 residues. Looked up from germline, CDR1 is SGHNT and CDR2 is YYREEE (reference sequence). V shed 0 bases and J shed 6 bases, with 9 bases lying between them. CDR3 DNA: TGTGCCAGCAGCTTGGGAAGGGTGGCTGAAGCTTTCTTT. Its protein is CASSLGRVAEAFF.

The chain employs TRBV6-4 and TRBJ1-1, with no clear D. This CDR3 has 13 residues. Germline values: CDR1 MRHNA, CDR2 SNTAGT. The V and J ends lost 7 bases and 2 bases respectively, with 11 bases between them. Written as DNA, the CDR3 is TGTGCCAGCAAAAGGGAGGATAACACTGAAGCTTTCTTT. Its translation: CASKREDNTEAFF.

V is TRBV6-1 and J is TRBJ1-5; a possible D gene is TRBD1 (5 bases). Trimming took off 7 bases at V and 2 bases at J, with 6 bases between the two ends. The length of the CDR3 is 12 residues. Germline assignment: CDR1 MNHNS and CDR2 SASEGT. The CDR3 is CASKQGNQPQHF. In nucleotides, the CDR3 is TGTGCCAGCAAACAGGGCAATCAGCCCCAGCATTTT.

The chain employs TRBV5-1 and TRBJ2-7, with 11 bases that match TRBD1. The CDR3 is made up of 17 amino acids. J was trimmed by 2 bases and V by 0 bases; bases with no gene match: 7. Germline lookup yields CDR1 SGHRS and CDR2 YFSETQ. The DNA for the CDR3 is TGCGCCAGCAGCTTGGAAATACCGGGACAGGGGGCCTACGAGCAGTACTTC. It specifies CASSLEIPGQGAYEQYF.

The chain is built from TRBV2 and TRBJ2-5; weak D call: TRBD2 (5 bases). The CDR3 consists of 13 residues. Trimming pared 6 bases from V and 2 bases from J, leaving 10 bases between. The germline V gene has CDR1 SNHLY and CDR2 FYNNEI. As DNA, the CDR3 is TGTGCCAGCAGGGACTTCATTCAAGAGACCCAGTACTTC. This encodes CASRDFIQETQYF.

V and J are TRBV10-2 and TRBJ2-1; 10 bases line up with TRBD1. With V trimmed by 6 bases and J by 4 bases, 6 bases remained unmatched. Germline loops: CDR1 WSHSY, CDR2 SAAADI. CDR3 length equals 15 residues. The CDR3 DNA sequence: TGCGCCAGCAGCATCCGGGACAGGGGATACAATGAGCAGTTCTTC. This codes for CASSIRDRGYNEQFF.

V and J are TRBV25-1 and TRBJ2-7; a possible D gene is TRBD2 (6 bases). V dropped 6 bases and J dropped 6 bases, with 15 bases sitting between them. CDR3 size: 13 residues. Germline-derived CDR1 and CDR2 are MGHDK and SYGVNS. CDR3 residues: CASSLHPGGEQYF. CDR3 nucleotides: TGTGCCAGCAGCTTACACCCCGGGGGCGAGCAGTACTTC.

The chain is built from TRBV5-4 and TRBJ2-3; the D is unclear. The CDR3 length is 14 residues. The V gene lost 0 bases and the J gene lost 1 base, with 6 bases spanning the gap. Germline CDR1 reads SGHNT; CDR2 reads YYREEE (reference sequence). The CDR3, as DNA: TGTGCCAGCAGCTTGGAGCGTGGCACAGATACGCAGTATTTT. Translating it yields CASSLERGTDTQYF.

The rearrangement links TRBV5-1 to TRBJ1-4; a possible D gene is TRBD1 (5 bases). In germline, CDR1 is SGHRS, CDR2 YFSETQ. V was cut by 3 bases and J by 4 bases, with 10 bases left in between. This CDR3 has 14 residues. This CDR3 reads CASSWGSINEKLFF. DNA of the CDR3: TGCGCCAGCAGCTGGGGCAGTATTAATGAAAAACTGTTTTTT.

This rearrangement joins TRBV19 to TRBJ2-6, with D perhaps TRBD2 (6 bases). From germline, CDR1 is LNHDA and CDR2 SQIVND (reference sequence). CDR3 length: 15 residues. Between the trimmed V and J ends, which lost 5 bases and 0 bases, there was a span of 8 bases. CDR3 in amino acids: CASSPTSSGANVLTF. Here the CDR3 DNA reads TGTGCCAGTAGTCCGACTAGCTCTGGGGCCAACGTCCTGACTTTC.

This clone was counted once. The chain carries TRBV7-2 and TRBJ2-1, with TRBD2 matching 8 bases. Looked up from germline, CDR1 is SGHTA and CDR2 is FQGNSA. J was trimmed by 2 bases and V by 6 bases; bases with no gene match: 6. CDR3 size: 15 residues. The CDR3 DNA reads TGTGCCAGCAGTCTAGGGACTAGTCCCTACAATGAGCAGTTCTTC. Its protein product is CASSLGTSPYNEQFF.

This chain connects TRBV4-1 to TRBJ2-7, with 8 positions matching TRBD2. CDR1 and CDR2 (germline): MGHRA, YSYEKL. The V and J ends lost 0 bases and 4 bases, in that order; junction bases with no gene match: 8. There are 16 residues in the CDR3. This CDR3 is CASSQDGSGGPYEQYF. CDR3 sequence (DNA): TGCGCCAGCAGCCAAGATGGGTCGGGGGGGCCATACGAGCAGTACTTC.

J is TRBJ1-5 and V is TRBV7-9; D perhaps matches TRBD1 (5 bases). CDR1 SEHNR and CDR2 FQNEAQ come from the germline V gene (reference sequence). CDR3 length: 14 residues. Trimming removed 5 bases from V and 9 bases from J, with 17 bases in between. The CDR3 region is CASSPLSGKGPQHF. The CDR3, as DNA: TGTGCCAGCAGCCCCCTATCAGGGAAGGGGCCCCAGCATTTT.